Shown below are 23 T cell receptor beta chains from a single sample sequenced in a study of response to subunit inactivated influenza vaccine. TCRdb recomputed calls from the RT-PCR reads with MiXCR, one row per CDR3 protein. The sample carries just under 250,000 distinct CDR3 sequences, roughly an eighth recorded once. The source was non-naive T cells sorted from PBMCs, collected 14 to 15 days before vaccination. The receptors stem from a man aged 50-60 years who received an inactivated influenza vaccine.

This clonotype was seen a few times. The rearrangement uses TRBV6-1 and TRBJ2-5; 8 bases match TRBD1. CDR3 length equals 14 residues. V shed 3 bases and J 7 bases; nucleotides not matched to a gene: 7. The germline V gene has CDR1 MNHNS and CDR2 SASEGT. Here the CDR3 DNA reads TGTGCCAGCAGTGACGTCTGGACAGGGACGACCCAGTACTTC. Its protein is CASSDVWTGTTQYF.

This chain connects TRBV7-2 to TRBJ2-3; 9 nucleotides align to TRBD1. The ends lost 2 bases at V and 4 bases at J; junction bases unmatched: 4. Looked up from germline, CDR1 is SGHTA and CDR2 is FQGNSA. CDR3 length: 15 amino acids. CDR3 nucleotide sequence: TGTGCCAGCAGCTTAAGGACAGGGGCGGCAGATACGCAGTATTTT. Translating it yields CASSLRTGAADTQYF. Filled out from reference TRBV7-2 and TRBJ2-3, the complete variable domain reads GAGVSQSPSNKVTEKGKDVELRCDPISGHTALYWYRQSLGQGLEFLIYFQGNSAPDKSGLPSDRFSAERTGGSVSTLTIQRTQQEDSAVYLCASSLRTGAADTQYFGPGTRLTVL.

This clonotype was seen repeatedly, ten times or more. This chain connects TRBV10-2 to TRBJ2-7; 7 nucleotides align to TRBD1. Trimming removed 4 bases from V and 5 bases from J; junction bases left unmatched: 14. The germline V gene encodes CDR1 WSHSY and CDR2 SAAADI. CDR3 length: 16 residues. DNA for the CDR3: TGCGCCAGCAGTGTCTCCCGGGACAGACTTGTGCACGAGCAGTACTTC. Its protein is CASSVSRDRLVHEQYF.

This rearrangement joins TRBV3-1 to TRBJ2-5; possibly TRBD1 or TRBD2 for D (7 bases each). CDR1 and CDR2 (germline): LGHDT, YNNKEL (reference sequence). The V end was cut by 1 base, the J end by 6 bases, with 15 bases between. The CDR3 has 15 residues. CDR3 loop: CASSQAPGGEKTQYF. The CDR3 bases are TGTGCCAGCAGCCAAGCACCAGGGGGGGAAAAGACCCAGTACTTC.

The gene calls are TRBV10-2 and TRBJ2-1; no firm D call. The CDR3 sequence is 14 residues long. In germline, CDR1 is WSHSY, CDR2 SAAADI. The V end lost 1 base, the J end lost 6 bases, and 10 bases lay between the germline ends. The CDR3: CASSEFGVSNEQFF. CDR3 nucleotide sequence: TGCGCCAGCAGTGAGTTTGGGGTTTCCAATGAGCAGTTCTTC.

Ten or more counts support this clonotype. The gene calls are TRBV2 and TRBJ2-3; D not certain. The germline CDR1 and CDR2 sequences are SNHLY and FYNNEI. Trimming removed 8 bases at V and 5 bases at J, with 20 bases between. The CDR3 is 15 residues long. The DNA for the CDR3 is TGTGCCAGCGCCACCGGGTTTTTCTCGGTAGATACGCAGTATTTT. This codes for CASATGFFSVDTQYF.

Only a few counts were recorded for this clonotype. The chain carries TRBV29-1 and TRBJ2-5; D may be TRBD1 (6 bases). V was pared by 5 bases and J by 5 bases, with 9 bases between. There are 11 residues in the CDR3. Germline V gene data show CDR1 as SQVTM and CDR2 as ANQGSEA. The CDR3 coding sequence is TGCAGCGTTATGCAGGGGGAGACCCAGTACTTC. Translation gives CSVMQGETQYF.

This clonotype was counted between two and nine times. The J gene is TRBJ1-5, the V gene TRBV14; D ambiguous. Germline CDR1 and CDR2: SGHDN and FVKESK. V was pared by 1 base and J by 7 bases, with 11 bases between. This CDR3 spans 14 amino acids. Here the CDR3 reads CASSQGRGGQPQHF. CDR3 nucleotides: TGTGCCAGCAGCCAAGGGCGAGGTGGGCAGCCCCAGCATTTT.

About this clonotype: Germline and junction disagree at one end, which may indicate a read error. V usage is TRBV2 and J usage is TRBJ2-1, with TRBD2 identical over 12 bases. This CDR3 region has 19 residues. CDR1 is SNHLY, CDR2 FYNNEI, per germline. CDR3 sequence reads: CACSLRKGPLAGGDNEQFF. The CDR3 nucleotides read TGTGCCTGCAGTTTACGTAAGGGCCCTCTAGCGGGAGGGGACAATGAGCAGTTCTTC.

This clonotype was counted many times. The rearrangement links TRBV12-3 or TRBV12-4 to TRBJ1-3; D not resolved. The CDR3 has 12 amino acids. V was pared by 6 bases and J by 4 bases, with 7 bases between. The CDR3: CASRSSGNTIYF. For the CDR3, the DNA is TGTGCCAGCAGATCCAGCGGAAACACCATATATTTT.

This clonotype was seen only a few times. The V and J genes are TRBV12-3 or TRBV12-4 and TRBJ2-7; D possibly matches TRBD1 or TRBD2 (5 bases each). Trimming stripped 3 bases from V and 2 bases from J, with 14 bases between. The CDR3 has 15 amino acids. The CDR3 DNA follows: TGTGCCAGCAGTTTTAGGGGAGAACCCCCCTACGAGCAGTACTTC. This translates into CASSFRGEPPYEQYF.

This clonotype came up a few times. This sequence joins TRBV7-3 and TRBJ2-1; 15 nucleotides agree with TRBD2. The CDR3 runs to 15 residues. The germline V gene has CDR1 SGHTA and CDR2 FQGTGA. Trimming took 5 bases from V and 7 from J; bases not matched to a gene: 3. The CDR3 nucleotides read TGTGCCAGCAGCACGGGACTAGCGGGAGGTAATGAGCAGTTCTTC. This sequence encodes CASSTGLAGGNEQFF.

This clonotype was counted at least ten times. The chain uses TRBV12-3 or TRBV12-4 and TRBJ2-2; perhaps TRBD2 as D (5 bases). Trimming cost V 7 bases and J 7 bases, with 22 bases left between them. The CDR3 length is 16 residues. The CDR3 sequence is CASIHPWTGWGGELFF. CDR3 coding DNA: TGTGCCAGCATCCACCCCTGGACGGGGTGGGGCGGGGAGCTGTTTTTT.

The chain recombines TRBV7-9 with TRBJ2-7; D uncertain. The germline CDR1 and CDR2 sequences are SEHNR and FQNEAQ (reference sequence). V was trimmed by 3 bases and J by 3 bases, leaving 9 bases between them. The CDR3 totals 13 residues. CDR3 DNA: TGTGCCAGCAGCTTTCTTGGGGACTACGAGCAGTACTTC. Its translation: CASSFLGDYEQYF. The full variable domain, in which reference TRBV7-9 and TRBJ2-7 provide the parts outside the CDR3, is DTGVSQNPRHKITKRGQNVTFRCDPISEHNRLYWYRQTLGQGPEFLTYFQNEAQLEKSRLLSDRFSAERPKGSFSTLEIQRTEQGDSAMYLCASSFLGDYEQYFGPGTRLTVT.

This clonotype has a handful of counts. In DNA form, the CDR3 reads TGCAGTGCTGGGACTAGCGGAACAAAGACCCAGTACTTC. This sequence encodes CSAGTSGTKTQYF. The chain carries TRBV20-1 and TRBJ2-5; TRBD2 aligns across 11 bases. V trimming: 5 bases; J trimming: 6 bases; junction bases outside the gene matches: 5. The CDR3 runs to 13 residues. CDR1 is DFQATT, CDR2 SNEGSKA, per germline (reference sequence).

The chain uses TRBV4-3 and TRBJ2-1; TRBD2 aligns across 8 bases. This CDR3 is 16 amino acids long. Looked up from germline, CDR1 is LGHNA and CDR2 is YSLEER. V trimming: 1 base; J trimming: 3 bases; junction bases outside the gene matches: 5. The CDR3 spells CASSQVGGGIYNEQFF. In nucleotides, the CDR3 is TGCGCCAGCAGCCAAGTCGGGGGGGGGATCTACAATGAGCAGTTCTTC.

This clonotype occurred many times. V usage is TRBV12-3 or TRBV12-4 and J usage is TRBJ1-1; 10 bases line up with TRBD1. J gave up 4 bases and V 5 bases, and 7 bases lay outside the gene matches. The CDR3 is made up of 15 amino acids. The CDR3 loop reads CASSEWTGGSTEAFF. CDR3 bases: TGTGCCAGCAGTGAATGGACAGGGGGGTCCACTGAAGCTTTCTTT.

The V and J genes are TRBV5-5 and TRBJ2-1; D is perhaps TRBD1 (5 bases). V was cut by 1 base and J by 4 bases, with 12 bases left in between. Germline CDR1 is SGHKS and CDR2 is YYEKEE (reference sequence). The CDR3 extends over 15 amino acids. In nucleotides, the CDR3 is TGTGCCAGCAGCTTGACCGGACAAGAGTACAATGAGCAGTTCTTC. As protein: CASSLTGQEYNEQFF.

There are a few counts of this clonotype. The chain carries TRBV27 and TRBJ2-1, with TRBD2 identical over 13 bases. Germline V lookup: CDR1 MNHEY, CDR2 SMNVEV (reference sequence). Losses at the gene ends were 7 bases for V and 10 bases for J; bases not matched to a gene: 4. This CDR3 spans 13 amino acids. The CDR3 region is CASTLTSGREQFF. CDR3 coding DNA: TGTGCCAGCACCTTGACTAGCGGGAGGGAGCAGTTCTTC.

This clonotype was observed a few times. The V call is TRBV5-1, the J call TRBJ2-3, with 16 bases aligning to TRBD2. The CDR3 is 17 amino acids. With 4 bases clipped from V and 4 bases from J, the junction kept 6 bases outside the gene matches. Germline-derived CDR1 and CDR2 are SGHRS and YFSETQ. Written as DNA, the CDR3 is TGCGCCAGCAGCATGGGACTAGCGGGAGGGAGGGCAGATACGCAGTATTTT. Translated: CASSMGLAGGRADTQYF.

The V and J genes are TRBV10-2 and TRBJ2-1; no clear D. Germline assignment: CDR1 WSHSY and CDR2 SAAADI. The CDR3 covers 14 residues. V was shortened by 6 bases and J by 4 bases, with 13 bases between the two germline ends. CDR3: CASRVLSPYNEQFF. DNA of the CDR3: TGCGCCAGCAGAGTCCTTTCCCCATACAATGAGCAGTTCTTC.

This clonotype has more than one count but fewer than ten. The chain combines TRBV4-2 with TRBJ2-3; D is perhaps TRBD2 (6 bases). Trimming removed 8 bases at V and 2 bases at J, with 14 bases between. Germline CDR1 reads LGHNA; CDR2 reads YNFKEQ. The CDR3 is made up of 14 amino acids. CDR3 in amino acids: CASDYGGTTDTQYF. The CDR3 DNA reads as TGTGCCAGCGATTACGGCGGGACCACAGATACGCAGTATTTT.

V gene TRBV5-5 combines with J gene TRBJ2-2; no clear D gene. V lost 3 bases to trimming and J lost 5 bases, with 11 bases between them. The CDR3 extends over 14 amino acids. Germline assignment: CDR1 SGHKS and CDR2 YYEKEE (reference sequence). CDR3 amino acids: CASSWVDLTGELFF. The DNA for the CDR3 is TGTGCCAGCAGCTGGGTTGACTTGACCGGGGAGCTGTTTTTT.